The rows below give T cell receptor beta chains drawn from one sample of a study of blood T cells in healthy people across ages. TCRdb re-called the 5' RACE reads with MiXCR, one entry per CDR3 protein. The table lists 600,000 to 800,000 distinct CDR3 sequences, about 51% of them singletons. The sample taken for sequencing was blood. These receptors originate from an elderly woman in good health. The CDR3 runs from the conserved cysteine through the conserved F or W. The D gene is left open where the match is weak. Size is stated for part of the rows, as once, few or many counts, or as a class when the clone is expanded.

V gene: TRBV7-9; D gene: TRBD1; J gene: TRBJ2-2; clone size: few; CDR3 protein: CASSFEGAPPTGELFF; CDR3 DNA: TGTGCCAGCAGCTTTGAGGGGGCTCCCCCCACCGGGGAGCTGTTTTTT
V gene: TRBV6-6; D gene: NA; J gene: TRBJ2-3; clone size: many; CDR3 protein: CASSSPRSQGDTQYF; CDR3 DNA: TGTGCCAGCAGTTCCCCTAGATCCCAAGGGGATACGCAGTATTTT
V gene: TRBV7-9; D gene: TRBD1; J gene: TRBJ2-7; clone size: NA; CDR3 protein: CASSSKVGTGSYEQYF; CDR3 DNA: TGTGCCAGCAGCTCCAAAGTCGGGACAGGGTCCTACGAGCAGTACTTC
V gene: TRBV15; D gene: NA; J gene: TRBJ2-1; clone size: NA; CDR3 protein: CATSRDLGRGIYNEQFF; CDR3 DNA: TGTGCCACCAGCAGAGATCTCGGCAGGGGTATCTACAATGAGCAGTTCTTC
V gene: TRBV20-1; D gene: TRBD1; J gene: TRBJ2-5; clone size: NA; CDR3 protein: CSARVPDRGQGETQYF; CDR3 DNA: TGCAGTGCTAGAGTTCCGGACAGGGGGCAGGGAGAGACCCAGTACTTC
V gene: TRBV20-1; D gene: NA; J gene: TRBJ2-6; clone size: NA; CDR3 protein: CSASRDPGANVLTF; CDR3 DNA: TGCAGTGCTAGTAGGGACCCTGGGGCCAACGTCCTGACTTTC
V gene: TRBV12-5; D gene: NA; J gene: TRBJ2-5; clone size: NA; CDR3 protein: CASGPLKETQYF; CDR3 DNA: TGTGCTAGTGGTCCCCTAAAAGAGACCCAGTACTTC
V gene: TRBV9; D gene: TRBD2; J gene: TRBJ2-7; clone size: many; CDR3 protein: CASSVGPAGAVYEQYF; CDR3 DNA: TGTGCCAGCAGCGTAGGTCCAGCGGGAGCCGTCTACGAGCAGTACTTC
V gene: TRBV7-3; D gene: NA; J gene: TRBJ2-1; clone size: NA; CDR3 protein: CASSLMPLNNNEQFF; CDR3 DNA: TGTGCCAGCAGCTTAATGCCCTTAAATAACAATGAGCAGTTCTTC
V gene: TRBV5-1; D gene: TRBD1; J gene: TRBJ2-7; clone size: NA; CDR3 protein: CASSLYRTGTYEQYF; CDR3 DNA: TGCGCCAGCAGCCTATATAGGACAGGAACCTACGAGCAGTACTTC
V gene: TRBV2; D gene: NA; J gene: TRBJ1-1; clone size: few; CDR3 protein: CASSEQGLNTEAFF; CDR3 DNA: TGTGCCAGCAGTGAGCAGGGTCTGAACACTGAAGCTTTCTTT
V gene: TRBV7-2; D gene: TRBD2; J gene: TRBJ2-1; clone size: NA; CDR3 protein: CASSLLLAGGPKEQFF; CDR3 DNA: TGTGCCAGCAGCCTACTACTAGCGGGAGGGCCTAAAGAGCAGTTCTTC
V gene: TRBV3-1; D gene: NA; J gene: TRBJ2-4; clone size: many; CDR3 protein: CASSQEATTRVTYF; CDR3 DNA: TGTGCCAGCAGCCAAGAAGCTACGACTCGGGTTACGTACTTC